Below, 26 T cell receptor beta chains from the same sample are listed, as sequenced in a study of T cell responses to AZD1222 COVID-19 vaccine. TCRdb keeps only in-frame clones here, not all; method: immunoSEQ multiplex PCR. This sample carries some 180,000 clones, around 89% of them seen once, and the ten largest clones take about 6.1%. Specimen: peripheral blood, collected on day 0 of AZD1222 vaccination. The receptor source for this set is an adult in good health.

The chain employs TRBV6-5 and TRBJ1-4; 7 bases match TRBD1. Looked up from germline, CDR1 is MNHEY and CDR2 is SVGAGI. The CDR3 has 14 amino acids. V lost 2 bases to trimming and J lost 8 bases; unmatched junction nucleotides: 5. The CDR3 is CASSYEGAGEKLFF. The CDR3 DNA is TGTGCCAGCAGTTACGAGGGGGCCGGAGAAAAACTGTTTTTT.

The rearrangement links TRBV7-9 to TRBJ1-5; 8 bases fit TRBD1. The V gene end was trimmed by 5 bases and the J gene end by 2 bases; junction bases not matched to a gene: 8. The CDR3 loop spans 16 amino acids. CDR1 and CDR2 (germline): SEHNR, FQNEAQ (reference sequence). In DNA form, the CDR3 reads TGTGCCAGCAGCACCCAGGGGGCGGTGGGCAATCAGCCCCAGCATTTT. Translated, it gives CASSTQGAVGNQPQHF.

The chain employs TRBV11-3 and TRBJ2-7; 14 bases match TRBD2. Looked up from germline, CDR1 is SGHNT and CDR2 is YENEEA. V lost 5 bases to trimming and J lost 5 bases; unmatched junction nucleotides: 11. The CDR3 contains 17 residues. The CDR3 protein is CASSPGTSGSALDEQYF. The CDR3 nucleotides read TGTGCCAGCAGCCCGGGGACTAGCGGGAGTGCCCTCGACGAGCAGTACTTC.

The CDR3 region has the DNA TGTGCCTGGAGTGTAGGTGGCGGTGGGAAGAACTATGGCTACACCTTC. Amino acid sequence: CAWSVGGGGKNYGYTF. This chain uses TRBV30 with TRBJ1-2, with D unclear. CDR1 and CDR2 (germline): GTSNPN, SVGIG (reference sequence). Trimming cost V 0 bases and J 2 bases, with 16 bases left between them. The CDR3 covers 16 residues.

This chain links TRBV6-4 with TRBJ1-2; 7 nucleotides agree with TRBD1. The CDR3 loop spans 14 amino acids. The germline V gene encodes CDR1 MRHNA and CDR2 SNTAGT. V was clipped by 3 bases and J by 7 bases; unmatched bases: 8. This CDR3 is CASSENQGVSGYTF. DNA for the CDR3: TGTGCCAGCAGTGAGAATCAGGGGGTTAGTGGCTACACCTTC.

This chain links TRBV11-2 with TRBJ2-3; possible D gene TRBD1, 6 bases. Germline CDR1 reads SGHAT; CDR2 reads FQNNGV. The V end lost 5 bases, the J end lost 5 bases, and 17 bases lay between the germline ends. The CDR3 consists of 15 residues. DNA for the CDR3: TGTGCCAGCAGCCCTCGGACAGTCTCGGGAGATACGCAGTATTTT. Protein sequence: CASSPRTVSGDTQYF.

The chain has TRBV2 and TRBJ2-3; TRBD2 matches 8 bases. Germline loops: CDR1 SNHLY, CDR2 FYNNEI. V lost 10 bases and J lost 0; bases outside the gene matches: 15. The CDR3 contains 17 residues. The CDR3 region is CATLEMERGPSTDTQYF. The DNA for the CDR3 is TGTGCCACACTGGAGATGGAGCGGGGGCCTAGCACAGATACGCAGTATTTT. Full variable domain (remainder filled in from reference TRBV2 and TRBJ2-3): EPEVTQTPSHQVTQMGQEVILRCVPISNHLYFYWYRQILGQKVEFLVSFYNNEISEKSEIFDDQFSVERPDGSNFTLKIRSTKLEDSAMYFCATLEMERGPSTDTQYFGPGTRLTVL.

This chain joins TRBV2 and TRBJ1-3; 7 nucleotides align to TRBD1. V was pared by 5 bases and J by 11 bases, with 15 bases of the junction left unmatched. The CDR3 contains 15 residues. Per the germline V gene, CDR1 is SNHLY and CDR2 is FYNNEI. DNA of the CDR3: TGTGCCAGCAGTCGCAATACCATGACAGGGAGCGCCATATATTTT. Its protein product is CASSRNTMTGSAIYF.

The chain recombines TRBV28 with TRBJ2-2; TRBD1 is a possible D gene (6 bases). V lost 7 bases to trimming and J lost 9 bases, with 15 bases between them. The CDR3 spans 13 residues. Looked up from germline, CDR1 is MDHEN and CDR2 is SYDVKM. The CDR3 here is CASTATRGRELFF. As DNA, the CDR3 is TGTGCCAGCACCGCCACCAGGGGCCGGGAGCTGTTTTTT. Full variable domain (remainder filled in from reference TRBV28 and TRBJ2-2): DVKVTQSSRYLVKRTGEKVFLECVQDMDHENMFWYRQDPGLGLRLIYFSYDVKMKEKGDIPEGYSVSREKKERFSLILESASTNQTSMYLCASTATRGRELFFGEGSRLTVL.

This sequence joins TRBV9 and TRBJ2-2, with 11 nucleotides matching TRBD2. The junction had 13 bases not matched to a gene; V was cut back by 4 bases and J by 5 bases. Germline V lookup: CDR1 SGDLS, CDR2 YYNGEE. The CDR3 has 18 amino acids. CDR3 coding DNA: TGTGCCAGCAGCATTGGGACTAGCGGCCCTGGAGTTACCGGGGAGCTGTTTTTT. Its protein product is CASSIGTSGPGVTGELFF. The complete variable domain, with remaining parts taken from reference TRBV9 and TRBJ2-2, reads DSGVTQTPKHLITATGQRVTLRCSPRSGDLSVYWYQQSLDQGLQFLIQYYNGEERAKGNILERFSAQQFPDLHSELNLSSLELGDSALYFCASSIGTSGPGVTGELFFGEGSRLTVL.

The chain combines TRBV28 with TRBJ1-5; D uncertain. Germline V gene sequence: CDR1 MDHEN, CDR2 SYDVKM. The CDR3 has 14 amino acids. Trimming stripped 1 base from V and 5 bases from J, with 9 bases between. The CDR3 sequence is CASSLSFSYQPQHF. As DNA, the CDR3 is TGTGCCAGCAGTTTATCCTTCAGCTATCAGCCCCAGCATTTT.

This CDR3 is CASSQGSGAVEKLFF. The CDR3 DNA follows: TGCGCCAGCAGCCAAGGATCTGGGGCCGTCGAAAAACTGTTTTTT. J is TRBJ1-4 and V is TRBV4-3; perhaps TRBD1 as D (5 bases). Trimming took off 1 base at V and 8 bases at J, with 14 bases between the two ends. CDR1 and CDR2 from the germline V gene are LGHNA and YSLEER. This CDR3 is 15 amino acids long.

The V and J genes are TRBV30 and TRBJ1-2, with TRBD1 as a possible D gene (5 bases). The germline CDR1 and CDR2 sequences are GTSNPN and SVGIG (reference sequence). There are 12 residues in the CDR3. The V end was cut by 6 bases, the J end by 3 bases, with 11 bases between. The CDR3 here is CACSQGDYGYTF. The DNA of the CDR3 is TGTGCCTGCAGCCAAGGGGACTATGGCTACACCTTC.

The J gene is TRBJ2-7, the V gene TRBV7-2; D may be TRBD2 (6 bases). V was pared by 1 base and J by 8 bases, with 18 bases between. This CDR3 comprises 15 residues. Germline values: CDR1 SGHTA, CDR2 FQGNSA. The CDR3 spells CASSLGGTRRQKQYF. The CDR3 region has the DNA TGTGCCAGCAGCTTAGGCGGGACCCGAAGGCAAAAGCAGTACTTC.

This sequence joins TRBV3-1 (or the pseudogene TRBV3-2) and TRBJ1-4; 9 positions match TRBD1. This CDR3 has 15 residues. Per the germline V gene, CDR1 is LGHDT and CDR2 is YNNKEL (reference sequence). V dropped 3 bases and J dropped 8; count of bases not matched to a gene: 7. CDR3 in DNA: TGTGCCAGCAGCCACGGACAGGGGATGAGGGAAAAACTGTTTTTT. This codes for CASSHGQGMREKLFF.

The chain carries TRBV15 and TRBJ1-4, with TRBD1 identical over 10 bases. Germline V gene data show CDR1 as LNHNV and CDR2 as YYDKDF (reference sequence). The ends lost 1 base at V and 5 bases at J; junction bases unmatched: 1. The CDR3 sequence is 15 residues long. CDR3 in amino acids: CATSRGDRGNEKLFF. CDR3 nucleotide sequence: TGTGCCACCAGCAGAGGGGACAGGGGAAATGAAAAACTGTTTTTT.

The chain employs TRBV3-1 (or the pseudogene TRBV3-2) and TRBJ2-3; possible D gene TRBD1, 5 bases. CDR3 size: 16 residues. Looked up from germline, CDR1 is LGHDT and CDR2 is YNNKEL (reference sequence). The V end was cut by 4 bases, the J end by 0 bases, with 14 bases between. The CDR3 reads CASSLTPQASTDTQYF. As DNA, the CDR3 is TGTGCCAGCAGCCTAACCCCACAGGCCAGCACAGATACGCAGTATTTT.

This clone was recorded once. The CDR3 loop is CASSQEVTGRHEQYF. The CDR3 region has the DNA TGCGCCAGCAGCCAGGAGGTAACAGGGAGGCACGAGCAGTACTTC. The V and J genes are TRBV5-1 and TRBJ2-7, with D perhaps matching TRBD1 or TRBD2 (6 bases each). With 4 bases removed from V and 5 bases from J, the gap between germline ends came to 19 bases. The germline V gene encodes CDR1 SGHRS and CDR2 YFSETQ. The CDR3 is 15 residues long.

A few counts support this clone. The chain is built from TRBV4-3 and TRBJ2-7; perhaps D is TRBD1 or TRBD2 (5 bases each). CDR3 length equals 16 residues. In germline, CDR1 is LGHNA, CDR2 YSLEER. Trimming left V 0 bases short and J 1 base short, with 13 bases between. The CDR3 is CASSQDKGTVSYEQYF. The CDR3, as DNA: TGCGCCAGCAGCCAAGATAAGGGGACGGTATCCTACGAGCAGTACTTC.

CDR3 in DNA: TGTGCAAGTCGCTTAATGAGGGACGTCGGAAACACCATATATTTT. Amino acid sequence: CASRLMRDVGNTIYF. This chain links TRBV12-2 with TRBJ1-3. TRBV12-2 is a pseudogene. The CDR3 runs 15 residues.

The V and J genes are TRBV4-1 and TRBJ1-2; weak D call: TRBD1 (6 bases). Looked up from germline, CDR1 is MGHRA and CDR2 is YSYEKL. This CDR3 has 13 amino acids. V lost 3 bases, J lost 3 bases, and 8 bases lay in between. The CDR3 region is CASSHRGDYGYTF. In DNA, the CDR3 is TGCGCCAGCAGCCACAGGGGAGACTATGGCTACACCTTC.

Regarding this clone: One junction end disagrees with the germline gene, perhaps due to a read error. Additional DNA sequences in this sample encode the identical CDR3. The rearrangement uses TRBV7-9 and TRBJ1-2; the D gene is possibly TRBD1 (5 bases). The CDR3 totals 14 residues. CDR1 and CDR2 (germline): SEHNR, FQNEAQ (reference sequence). The chain's CDR3 is CASSPSGRAGGYTF. The CDR3 DNA sequence: TGTGCCAGCAGCCCTAGCGGCAGGGCTGGCGGCTACACCTTT.

This clone was seen just once. The V gene is TRBV7-9, the J gene TRBJ1-6, with a weak D call TRBD1 (5 bases). Germline CDR1 SEHNR, CDR2 FQNEAQ (reference sequence). V was clipped by 5 bases and J by 7 bases, with 12 bases between them. The CDR3 spans 14 residues. The CDR3 spells CASSGDGKNSPLHF. The CDR3 DNA reads as TGTGCCAGCAGCGGGGACGGAAAAAATTCACCCCTCCACTTT.

The chain uses TRBV5-1 and TRBJ1-5, with D unclear. This CDR3 has 14 amino acids. The V gene's germline CDR1 is SGHRS and CDR2 YFSETQ. Trimming removed 0 bases at V and 2 bases at J, with 6 bases between. The DNA of the CDR3 is TGCGCCAGCAGCTTGGACGGAGGCAATCAGCCCCAGCATTTT. Protein sequence: CASSLDGGNQPQHF.

V usage is TRBV5-8 and J usage is TRBJ1-5, with D possibly TRBD1 on 6 matching bases. CDR3 length: 14 residues. The V gene's germline CDR1 is SGHTS and CDR2 YDEGEE. V lost 4 bases, J lost 2 bases, and 10 bases lay in between. The CDR3 DNA is TGTGCCAGCAGCCCGAGGACAGGCAATCAGCCCCAGCATTTT. It specifies CASSPRTGNQPQHF.

This chain connects TRBV28 to TRBJ2-5; 8 bases are shared with TRBD1. The CDR3 extends over 15 amino acids. Germline lookup yields CDR1 MDHEN and CDR2 SYDVKM. The V and J ends lost 6 bases and 3 bases, in that order; junction bases with no gene match: 9. The CDR3 nucleotides are TGTGCCAGCAGCCCAACCCGGACAGGGAAAGAGACCCAGTACTTC. This gives the protein CASSPTRTGKETQYF.